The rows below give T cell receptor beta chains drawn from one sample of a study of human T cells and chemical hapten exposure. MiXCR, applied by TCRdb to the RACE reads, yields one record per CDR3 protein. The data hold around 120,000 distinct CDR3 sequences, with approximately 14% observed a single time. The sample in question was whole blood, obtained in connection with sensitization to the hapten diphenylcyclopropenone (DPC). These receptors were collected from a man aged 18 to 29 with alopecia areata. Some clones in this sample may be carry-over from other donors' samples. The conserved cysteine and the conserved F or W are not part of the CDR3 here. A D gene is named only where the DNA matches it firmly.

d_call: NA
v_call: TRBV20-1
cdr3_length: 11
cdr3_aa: SARGNTGTEAF

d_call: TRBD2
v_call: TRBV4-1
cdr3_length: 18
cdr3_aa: ASSQQGLAGGPRRTDTQY

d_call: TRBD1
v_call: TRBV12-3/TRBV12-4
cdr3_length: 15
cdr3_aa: ASRSVAGQGYTDTQY

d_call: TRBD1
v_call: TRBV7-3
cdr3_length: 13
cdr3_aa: ASSPGTGTGNTIY

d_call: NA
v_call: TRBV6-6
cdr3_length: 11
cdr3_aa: ASSFGENTEAF

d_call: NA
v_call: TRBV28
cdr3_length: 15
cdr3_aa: ASTPRGWRGSYNEQF

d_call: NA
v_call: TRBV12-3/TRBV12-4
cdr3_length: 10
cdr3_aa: ASSFDQNAQH

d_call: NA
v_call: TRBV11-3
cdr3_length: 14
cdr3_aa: ASSLERGHNTGELF

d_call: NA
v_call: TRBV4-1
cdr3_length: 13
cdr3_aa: ASSPRDENNQPQH

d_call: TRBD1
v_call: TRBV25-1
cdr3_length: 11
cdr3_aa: ASKDRAYTEAF

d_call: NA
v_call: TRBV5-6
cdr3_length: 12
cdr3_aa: ASSLVLGKAEAF

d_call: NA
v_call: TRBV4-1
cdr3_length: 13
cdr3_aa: ASSQGVSANQPQH

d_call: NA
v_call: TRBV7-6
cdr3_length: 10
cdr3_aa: ASSRTADTQY

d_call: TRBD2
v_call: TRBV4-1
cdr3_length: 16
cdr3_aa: ASSPGGVAGSLKNIQY

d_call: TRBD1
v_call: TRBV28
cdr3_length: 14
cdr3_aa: ASSSGQGLTNEKLF

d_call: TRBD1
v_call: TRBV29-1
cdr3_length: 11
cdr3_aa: SVVLQGGTEAF

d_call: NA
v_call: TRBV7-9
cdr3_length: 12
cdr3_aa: ASSLNGTTGELF

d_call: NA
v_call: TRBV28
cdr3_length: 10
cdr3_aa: ASSETGRTDT

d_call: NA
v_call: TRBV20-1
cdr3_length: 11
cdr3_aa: SAEDSVDQPQH

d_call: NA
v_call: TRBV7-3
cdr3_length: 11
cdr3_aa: ASSLTLNQPQH

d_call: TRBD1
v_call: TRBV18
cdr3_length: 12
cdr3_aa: ASSHGTGYYEQY

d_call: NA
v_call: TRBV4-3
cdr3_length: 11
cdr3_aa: ASAFQGVAEAF

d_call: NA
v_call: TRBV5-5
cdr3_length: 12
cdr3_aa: ASSRDFSGNTIY

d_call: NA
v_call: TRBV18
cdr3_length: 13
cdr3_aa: ASSPGTNSGNTIY

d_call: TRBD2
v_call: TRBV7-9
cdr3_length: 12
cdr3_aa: ASIASGGGWELF

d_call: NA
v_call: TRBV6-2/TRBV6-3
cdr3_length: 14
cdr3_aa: ASSYDRDKPRETQY

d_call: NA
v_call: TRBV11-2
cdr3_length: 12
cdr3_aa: ASSFGHMNTEAF

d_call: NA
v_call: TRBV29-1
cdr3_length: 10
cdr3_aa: SVRTAQETQY

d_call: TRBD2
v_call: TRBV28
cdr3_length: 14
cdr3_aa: ASSLLRLAGPGELF

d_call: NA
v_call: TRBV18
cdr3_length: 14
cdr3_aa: ASSPVEGLKNEKLF

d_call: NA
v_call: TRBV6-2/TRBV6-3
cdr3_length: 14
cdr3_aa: ASSYAGALGNEKLF

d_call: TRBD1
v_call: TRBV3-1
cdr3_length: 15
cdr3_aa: ASSSPTGLSRNSPLH

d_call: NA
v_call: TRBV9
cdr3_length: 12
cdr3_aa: ASSERGGSETQY

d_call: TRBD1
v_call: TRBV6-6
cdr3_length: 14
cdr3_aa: ASSTMTGGYGNTIY

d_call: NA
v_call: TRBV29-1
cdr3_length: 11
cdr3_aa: SVDRSLNTEAF

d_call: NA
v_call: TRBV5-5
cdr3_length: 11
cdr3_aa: AAGTLISNEQF

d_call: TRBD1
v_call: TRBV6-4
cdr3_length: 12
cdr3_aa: ASSAGTVDNEQF

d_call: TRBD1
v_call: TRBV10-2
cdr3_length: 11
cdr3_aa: ASTGAGGSEQY

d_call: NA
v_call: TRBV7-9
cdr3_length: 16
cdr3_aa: ASSPHAPVDRTPYEQY

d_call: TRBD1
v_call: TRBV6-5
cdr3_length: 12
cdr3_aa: ASRRQGNTGELF

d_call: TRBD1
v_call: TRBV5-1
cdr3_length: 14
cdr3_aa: ASSPTRTGDNSPLH

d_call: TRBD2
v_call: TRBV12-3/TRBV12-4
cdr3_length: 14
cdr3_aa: ASSLRRRGGWDEQF

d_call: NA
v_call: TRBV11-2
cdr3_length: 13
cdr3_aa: ASSRQGTLNTEAF

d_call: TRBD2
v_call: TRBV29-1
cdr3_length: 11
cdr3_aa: SVGSGNQETQY

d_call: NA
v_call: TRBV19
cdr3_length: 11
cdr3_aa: ASSRLNTGELF

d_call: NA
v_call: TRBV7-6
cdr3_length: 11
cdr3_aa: ASSLLVNTEAF

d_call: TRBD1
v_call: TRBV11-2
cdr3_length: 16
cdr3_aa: ASSTRTGPPFSYNEQF

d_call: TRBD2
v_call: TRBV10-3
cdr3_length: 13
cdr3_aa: AISESRGGRNEQF

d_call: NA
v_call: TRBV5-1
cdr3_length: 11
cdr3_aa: ASRDGLQETQY

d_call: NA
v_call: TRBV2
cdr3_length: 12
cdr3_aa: ASSPQNSNQPQH

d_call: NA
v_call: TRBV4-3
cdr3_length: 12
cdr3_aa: ASSQDRRAGELF

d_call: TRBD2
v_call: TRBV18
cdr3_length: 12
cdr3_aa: ASSPYAGADTQY

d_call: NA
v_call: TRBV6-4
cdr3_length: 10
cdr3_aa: ASSDGGNEQF

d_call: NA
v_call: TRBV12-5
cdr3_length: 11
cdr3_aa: ASGLGRVQPQH

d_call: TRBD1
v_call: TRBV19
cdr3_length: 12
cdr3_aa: ASSTQGDTQPQH

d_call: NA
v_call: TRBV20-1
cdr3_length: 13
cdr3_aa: SASWGAIHNSPLH

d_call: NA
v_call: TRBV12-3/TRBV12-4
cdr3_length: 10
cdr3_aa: ASSLRLTQAF